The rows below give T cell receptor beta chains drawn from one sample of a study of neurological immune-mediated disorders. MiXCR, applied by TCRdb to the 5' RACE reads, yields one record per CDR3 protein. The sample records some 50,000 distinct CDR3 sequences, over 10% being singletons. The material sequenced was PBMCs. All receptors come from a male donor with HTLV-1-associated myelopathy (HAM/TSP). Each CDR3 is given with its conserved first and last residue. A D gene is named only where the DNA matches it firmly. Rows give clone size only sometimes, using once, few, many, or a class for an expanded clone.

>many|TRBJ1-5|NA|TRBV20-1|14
CSAREGTGSQPQHF
TGCAGTGCTAGAGAAGGCACAGGGAGCCAGCCCCAGCATTTT
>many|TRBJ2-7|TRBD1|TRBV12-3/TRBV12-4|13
CASSDSGGFEQYF
TGTGCCAGCAGTGACTCAGGGGGTTTCGAGCAGTACTTC
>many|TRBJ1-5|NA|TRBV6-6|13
CASSLGINQPQHF
TGTGCCAGCAGTCTAGGGATCAATCAGCCCCAGCATTTT
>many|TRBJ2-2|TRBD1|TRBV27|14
CASSLGTVTGELFF
TGTGCCAGCAGTTTAGGGACAGTTACCGGGGAGCTGTTTTTT
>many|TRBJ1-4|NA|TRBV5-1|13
CASSLVGSGKLFF
TGCGCCAGCAGCCTGGTAGGGTCAGGAAAACTGTTTTTT
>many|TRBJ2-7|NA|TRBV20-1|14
CSAREPGGKYEQYF
TGCAGTGCTAGAGAGCCAGGGGGGAAGTACGAGCAGTACTTC
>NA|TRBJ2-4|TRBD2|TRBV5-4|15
CASSLGLAGGDIQYF
TGTGCCAGCAGCTTGGGATTAGCGGGGGGCGACATTCAGTACTTC
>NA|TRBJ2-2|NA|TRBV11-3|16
CASSLVQAIRDGELFF
TGTGCCAGCAGCTTGGTACAGGCAATAAGAGACGGGGAGCTGTTTTTT
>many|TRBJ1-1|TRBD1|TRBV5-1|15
CASSLGTGTNTEAFF
TGCGCCAGCAGCTTGGGGACAGGCACGAACACTGAAGCTTTCTTT
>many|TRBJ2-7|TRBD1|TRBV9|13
CASSVLGGHEQYF
TGTGCCAGCAGCGTTTTAGGGGGCCACGAGCAGTACTTC